Sequencing of this T cell receptor (beta chain) was carried out in a study of T-cell reconstitution after alpha-beta-depleted transplantation in children (dated by TCRdb to about 2016). With regard to the full study: Using TCR repertoire profiling, the study quantitatively followed how T-cell immune reconstitution unfolded in children after TCRalphabeta/CD19-depleted allogeneic hematopoietic cell transplantation. The paper's findings and limits, for the study overall: About two months after transplant, the apparently early recovery of alphabetaT-cell counts reportedly depended on just several hundred clones that had expanded rapidly and came from non-depleted graft cells. In some patients, the high TCRbeta diversity seen at day 60 was put down to recipient T cells and intrathymic progenitors that had survived conditioning. The frequencies of hyperexpanded clones fell over the following months, and after one year, T-cell counts and TCRbeta diversity were mostly attributed to newly produced T cells.

Note on this clonotype: It lacks a known antigen. Per-base quality was not reported, and no clone a single base away is much larger than it.

The treatment or condition label on this specimen signifies: allogeneic hematopoietic cell transplantation with graft depleted of TCRalphabeta T cells and CD19 B cells. The children who served as transplant recipients had been given grafts of TCRalphabeta/CD19-depleted allogeneic hematopoietic cells. Receptors were amplified or captured by PCR. Sequencing instrument: Illumina HiSeq 2500. To normalize quantification of the TCRbeta repertoire, the TCR libraries were built with molecular barcoding that relied on unique molecular identifiers. TCRdb took the public reads, trimmed them with fastp at Q25, ran MiXCR for clone calling and kept in-frame beta chains. Each entry is one CDR3 protein sequence, shown with its most common DNA and genes. A total of 200,000 to 250,000 distinct CDR3 sequences appear in this sample, around 25% of them only once. About 4.8% of the sample is in the top ten clones. According to the germline V gene (reference sequence), CDR1 reads SEHNR and CDR2 reads FQNEAQ. The CDR3 holds 16 amino acids from the cysteine to the phenylalanine. Here the CDR3 DNA is all that survives: 48 bases in frame from base 1. Relative to germline, V is 1 base shorter and J is 5 bases shorter, with 18 bases between their ends.

The input for sequencing was PBMCs, mostly from graft donor cells, taken 360 days after TCRalphabeta/CD19-depleted stem cell transplant. The sequence derives from a female patient younger than 10 who had a stem cell transplant for congenital amegakaryocytic thrombocytopenia, so the T cells may come from the graft donor. The sequence joins TRBV7-9 to TRBJ2-7, with the D gene uncertain. The nucleotide sequence reads as follows: TGTGCCAGCAGCTTAGATCAAGGAGCTCCTAGAGACGAGCAGTACTTC. Its translation reads: CASSLDQGAPRDEQYF.